Below, 8 T cell receptor beta chains from the same sample are listed, as sequenced in a study of cytomegalovirus exposure and HLA in healthy donors. The PCR contained 60 Vbeta and 13 Jbeta primers. Data came from immunoSEQ multiplex PCR; TCRdb stores just in-frame clones and leaves some out. In the table there are approximately 160,000 clones, 84% of which are singletons. Material for sequencing was PBMCs. The receptor source for this set is a man younger than 30 in good health and CMV-seronegative.

This clone was recorded only once. The chain carries TRBV18 and TRBJ2-1, with D unclear. This CDR3 has 12 amino acids. Germline CDR1 is KGHSH and CDR2 is LQKENI. V was shortened by 1 base and J by 9 bases, with 7 bases between the two germline ends. This CDR3 is CASSPRPTEQFF. DNA for the CDR3: TGTGCCAGCTCACCACGGCCAACTGAGCAGTTCTTC. The variable domain in full, with the rest retrieved from reference TRBV18 and TRBJ2-1, is NAGVMQNPRHLVRRRGQEARLRCSPMKGHSHVYWYRQLPEEGLKFMVYLQKENIIDESGMPKERFSAEFPKEGPSILRIQQVVRGDSAAYFCASSPRPTEQFFGPGTRLTVL.

The chain uses TRBV27 and TRBJ1-1, with 9 bases aligning to TRBD1. Germline lookup yields CDR1 MNHEY and CDR2 SMNVEV (reference sequence). The CDR3 runs 14 residues. The V gene end was trimmed by 8 bases and the J gene end by 0 bases; junction bases not matched to a gene: 4. The CDR3 sequence: CASGTGWMNTEAFF. The CDR3 DNA sequence: TGTGCCAGCGGGACAGGGTGGATGAACACTGAAGCTTTCTTT.

The chain links TRBV5-1 to TRBJ2-2; 7 positions agree with TRBD2. The CDR3 consists of 16 residues. V was pared by 3 bases and J by 6 bases, with 11 bases of the junction left unmatched. Germline values: CDR1 SGHRS, CDR2 YFSETQ. The CDR3 bases are TGCGCCAGCAGCTCCATCGTGGCGGGAGACCCCGGGGAGCTGTTTTTT. It specifies CASSSIVAGDPGELFF.

This chain uses TRBV28 with TRBJ2-7; D may be TRBD2 (6 bases). The CDR3 covers 12 residues. V shed 7 bases and J shed 4 bases, with 11 bases lying between them. Germline values: CDR1 MDHEN, CDR2 SYDVKM. The CDR3 DNA reads TGTGCCAGCACCCTGACTAGTTACGAGCAGTACTTC. It specifies CASTLTSYEQYF.

This clone was counted a single time. The junction departs from germline at one end; a sequencing error may be responsible. This specimen includes other DNA sequences encoding the same CDR3. The V gene is TRBV25-1, the J gene TRBJ2-1; 9 bases fit TRBD2. The germline V gene has CDR1 MGHDK and CDR2 SYGVNS. The CDR3 has 14 residues. CDR3 in amino acids: CASSGLAGNNEQFF. CDR3 nucleotide sequence: TGTGCCAGCAGTGGCCTAGCGGGAAACAACGAGCAGTTCTTC.

This sequence joins TRBV5-4 and TRBJ2-2, with 14 bases lining up with TRBD2. Germline CDR1 and CDR2: SGHNT and YYREEE (reference sequence). The CDR3 consists of 17 residues. The ends lost 4 bases at V and 4 bases at J; junction bases unmatched: 6. CDR3 loop: CASSQTSGRAGTGELFF. The DNA of the CDR3 is TGTGCCAGCAGCCAGACTAGCGGGAGGGCCGGCACCGGGGAGCTGTTTTTT.

Only a few counts were recorded for this clone. The genes are TRBV4-3 and TRBJ1-4, with TRBD1 matching 8 bases. CDR3 length: 15 residues. V lost 4 bases, J lost 5 bases, and 6 bases stayed unmatched. Germline CDR1 reads LGHNA; CDR2 reads YSLEER. The CDR3: CASSLGTGWNEKLFF. For the CDR3, the DNA is TGCGCCAGCAGCCTGGGGACAGGTTGGAATGAAAAACTGTTTTTT.

CDR3 DNA: TGTGCCAGCAGGGGAGACACCACTATCCAAGCTTTCTTT. This gives the protein CASRGDTTIQAFF. The J gene is TRBJ1-1, the V gene TRBV2; D is uncertain. CDR1 is SNHLY and CDR2 is FYNNEI in the germline V gene. CDR3 size: 13 residues. The V end lost 6 bases, the J end lost 9 bases, and 17 bases lay between the germline ends.